The source of this TCR beta chain is a study of neurological immune-mediated disorders. In this sample, this clonotype is medium-sized (0.01 to 0.1%). Germline values: CDR1 MNHEY, CDR2 SVGAGI. The V and J ends lost 6 bases and 4 bases, in that order; junction bases with no gene match: 4. The CDR3 loop spans 13 amino acids. TCRdb recomputed calls from the 5' RACE reads with MiXCR, one row per CDR3 protein. Among more than 15,000 distinct CDR3 sequences listed, around 15% were seen once. J is TRBJ1-1 and V is TRBV6-5, with TRBD1 matching 8 bases. The receptor comes from a man aged 60 to 69 with HTLV-1-associated myelopathy (HAM/TSP). Input material: PBMCs. CDR3 DNA: TGTGCCAGCAGGCTAACAGGGGGCACTGAAGCTTTCTTT. Translating it yields CASRLTGGTEAFF.